The source of this T cell receptor (beta chain) is a study of response to subunit inactivated influenza vaccine. With 5 bases removed from V and 4 bases from J, the gap between germline ends came to 11 bases. The CDR3 extends over 13 amino acids. CDR1 and CDR2 from the germline V gene are MDHEN and SYDVKM. TCRdb re-analysed the RT-PCR reads in MiXCR, keeping a single row per CDR3 protein. The table shows 550,000 to 800,000 distinct CDR3 sequences, with around 14% occurring only once. The sequencing used PBMCs from blood, collected about 14 days before vaccination. The chain employs TRBV28 and TRBJ1-1; D uncertain. The TCR sequence derives from a man aged 45-65 years who received an inactivated influenza vaccine. The CDR3 loop reads CASSVGLITEAFF. The CDR3 DNA follows: TGTGCCAGCAGTGTAGGGCTAATCACTGAAGCTTTCTTT.